This T cell receptor (beta chain) emerged from a study of control samples from healthy donors and cancer patients. Data came from immunoSEQ multiplex PCR; TCRdb stores just in-frame clones and leaves some out. The sample contains 90,000 to 110,000 clones, about four fifths of which appear only once. To note about this clone: Other DNA sequences in the same sample also yield this CDR3.

The V gene lost 4 bases and the J gene lost 2 bases, with 15 bases spanning the gap. Germline CDR1 is LGHNA and CDR2 is YNFKEQ. There are 15 residues in the CDR3. The material sequenced was blood. The sequence was obtained from a woman aged 50 to 60 in good health. V is TRBV4-2 and J is TRBJ2-7; D is possibly TRBD1 or TRBD2 (5 bases each). The CDR3 coding sequence is TGTGCCAGCAGCCCTCCAGCAGGGACGCCCTACGAGCAGTACTTC. It is translated as CASSPPAGTPYEQYF.